This is a list of T cell receptor beta chains from one sample in a study of cytomegalovirus exposure and HLA in healthy donors. Repertoires were generated with immunoSEQ multiplex PCR, while TCRdb's copy carries only in-frame clones and drops some. Of 250,000 or so clones in the sample, about nine tenths were seen once. Sequences were obtained from PBMCs. The receptors originated from a girl aged 2 to 9 in good health and CMV-seronegative. Both conserved end residues are part of each CDR3. D genes are given only for firm matches. The listing skips clone size in some rows; elsewhere it reads once, few, many or a size class.

>TRBJ2-2|TRBV6-5|TRBD2|-
TGTGCCAGCAGACGACTAGCGGGAGCCGGGGAGCTGTTTTTT
CASRRLAGAGELFF
>TRBJ1-1|TRBV30|TRBD1|-
TGTGCCTGGAGCAGGGGGGCCACTGAAGCTTTCTTT
CAWSRGATEAFF
>TRBJ2-1|TRBV15|TRBD2|-
TGTGCCACCAGCAGAGATAGCGGGTTCAAAGAGCAGTTCTTC
CATSRDSGFKEQFF
>TRBJ2-7|TRBV12-5|-|few
TGTGCTAGTGGTCTCCCCCAGACAGGCTCCTACGAGCAGTACTTC
CASGLPQTGSYEQYF
>TRBJ1-6|TRBV5-1|-|-
TGCGCCAGCACCTTTTCAGACAGAGATAATTCACCCCTCCACTTT
CASTFSDRDNSPLHF
>TRBJ1-2|TRBV5-4|-|few
TGTGCCAGCAGCCCGGAGGTGAGCTATGGCTACACCTTC
CASSPEVSYGYTF
>TRBJ2-1|TRBV14|TRBD1|-
TGTGCCAGCAGCAACAGACAGGGGGCCTACAATGAGCAGTTCTTC
CASSNRQGAYNEQFF
>TRBJ1-1|TRBV30|TRBD1|-
TGTGCCCGGGGGGAAGGACAGGGAGCTTTCTTT
CARGEGQGAFF
>TRBJ1-2|TRBV7-2|-|-
TGTGCCAGCAGCTTAGGGGTGGGCTCGGGGTATGGCTACACCTTC
CASSLGVGSGYGYTF
>TRBJ2-7|TRBV2|-|-
TGTGCCAGCAGTGCGGGCGGGTTAGGGGGATACGAGCAGTACTTC
CASSAGGLGGYEQYF
>TRBJ2-1|TRBV4-2|-|-
TGTGCCAGCAGCCAGGAGGACGGGTACAATGAGCAGTTCTTC
CASSQEDGYNEQFF
>TRBJ2-7|TRBV7-7|TRBD1|-
TGTGCCAGCAGCTTGAGGACAGGCGACTCCTGCGAGCAGTACTTC
CASSLRTGDSCEQYF
>TRBJ1-2|TRBV19|TRBD1|-
TGTGCCAGCAACGAAGGGGGCGGCTATGGCTACACCTTC
CASNEGGGYGYTF
>TRBJ1-6|TRBV18|TRBD1|-
TGTGCCAGCTCACTTCAGGGGGTAGGTTCACCCCTCCACTTT
CASSLQGVGSPLHF
>TRBJ2-3|TRBV19|TRBD1|-
TGTGCCAGTAAGGGGGCCCCAGATACGCAGTATTTT
CASKGAPDTQYF
>TRBJ1-5|TRBV5-1|-|-
TGCGCCAGCAGCTTGGGCGGGGTAGGGAGCAATCAGCCCCAGCATTTT
CASSLGGVGSNQPQHF
>TRBJ2-1|TRBV7-9|TRBD2|-
TGTGCCAGCAGCCTAATTCTTTTAGCGGGAGGGTCCTACAATGAGCAGTTCTTC
CASSLILLAGGSYNEQFF
>TRBJ2-1|TRBV27|TRBD2|-
TGTGCCAGCAGTTTCACTAGCGGAGACTACAATGAGCAGTTCTTC
CASSFTSGDYNEQFF
>TRBJ2-3|TRBV19|-|-
TGTGCCAGTAGTAAGCAAACAGATACGCAGTATTTT
CASSKQTDTQYF
>TRBJ2-1|TRBV10-1|-|-
TGCGCCAGCAGAGGAGACAGAGACAATGAGCAGTTCTTC
CASRGDRDNEQFF
>TRBJ2-5|TRBV7-6|TRBD2|-
TGTGCCAGCAGCGAAGGACTAGCGGGAGGTGGGCAGTACTTC
CASSEGLAGGGQYF
>TRBJ1-5|TRBV7-6|-|-
TGTGCCAGCAGCTTATGGATGGGGCCGAACCAGCCCCAGCATTTT
CASSLWMGPNQPQHF
>TRBJ2-5|TRBV27|TRBD2|few
TGTGCCAGCAGTTTATCGACTAGCGGAATGGAGACCCAGTACTTC
CASSLSTSGMETQYF
>TRBJ2-3|TRBV2|TRBD2|-
TGTGCCAGCAGTGACCCGACTAGCGGGGGGTTCACAGATACGCAGTATTTT
CASSDPTSGGFTDTQYF
>TRBJ2-1|TRBV27|TRBD2|-
TGTGCCAGCAGGTCCCTAGTCCTAGCGGGTCAGTACAATGAGCAGTTCTTC
CASRSLVLAGQYNEQFF
>TRBJ1-1|TRBV7-6|-|-
TGTGCCAGCAGCACCAACCAGGGGAACACTGAAGCTTTCTTT
CASSTNQGNTEAFF
>TRBJ2-1|TRBV25-1|TRBD2|once
TGTGCCAGCAGTGAACCGGGACTAGCGGCCAATGAGCAGTTCTTC
CASSEPGLAANEQFF
>TRBJ2-3|TRBV5-4|-|-
TGTGCCAGCAGCTTGAAAATTTCAAGCACAGATACGCAGTATTTT
CASSLKISSTDTQYF
>TRBJ2-7|TRBV7-6|-|-
TGTGCCAGCAGCTTAGGCGATGCTTACGAGCAGTACTTC
CASSLGDAYEQYF